Presented here are 12 T cell receptor beta chains from one specimen sequenced in a study of T cell responses to AZD1222 COVID-19 vaccine (dated by TCRdb to the early 2020s). This specimen's time point label, per the study, means: baseline before first vaccination. Library generation was performed with the immunoSEQ multiplex PCR assay. TCRdb stores this immuneACCESS table with in-frame sequences only. Part of the clones is absent; in the studies checked, under half of the shortfall reflects unresolved V genes, and no reason is known for the rest. This sample holds tens of thousands of clones; roughly nine tenths were observed only once. The top ten constitute approximately 3% of the sample. This material consisted of peripheral blood, taken on day 0 of AZD1222 vaccination. These receptors were taken from an adult in good health.

The V gene is TRBV14, the J gene TRBJ2-7; D is unresolved. The V end was cut by 1 base, the J end by 7 bases, with 11 bases between. The V gene's germline CDR1 is SGHDN and CDR2 FVKESK. The CDR3 is made up of 13 amino acids. CDR3 residues: CASSQGFRVEQYF. The CDR3 nucleotides are TGTGCCAGCAGCCAAGGATTTAGGGTGGAGCAGTACTTC.

The chain combines TRBV19 with TRBJ2-1; 11 positions agree with TRBD2. The CDR3 is made up of 16 amino acids. Germline V gene data show CDR1 as LNHDA and CDR2 as SQIVND (reference sequence). The ends lost 5 bases at V and 7 bases at J; junction bases unmatched: 10. CDR3 loop: CASSPNPGLAANEQFF. Here the CDR3 DNA reads TGTGCCAGTAGTCCAAACCCGGGACTAGCGGCGAATGAGCAGTTCTTC. The full variable domain, with the rest looked up from reference TRBV19 and TRBJ2-1, is DGGITQSPKYLFRKEGQNVTLSCEQNLNHDAMYWYRQDPGQGLRLIYYSQIVNDFQKGDIAEGYSVSREKKESFPLTVTSAQKNPTAFYLCASSPNPGLAANEQFFGPGTRLTVL.

This clone came up once. The chain recombines TRBV5-6 with TRBJ2-1; tentatively, D is TRBD2 (5 bases). The V end lost 0 bases, the J end lost 5 bases, and 9 bases lay between the germline ends. Germline loops: CDR1 SGHDT, CDR2 YYEEEE. The CDR3 runs to 14 residues. The CDR3 DNA is TGTGCCAGCAGCTTGGACAGCGGACACAATGAGCAGTTCTTC. Translating it yields CASSLDSGHNEQFF.

The V call is TRBV10-3, the J call TRBJ1-1; 9 bases fit TRBD1. V lost 3 bases and J lost 6; bases outside the gene matches: 8. Germline CDR1 is ENHRY and CDR2 is SYGVKD. There are 15 residues in the CDR3. In DNA, the CDR3 is TGTGCCATCAGTGATCGGGACAGGGCGGGCCCTGAAGCTTTCTTT. This gives the protein CAISDRDRAGPEAFF.

This chain joins TRBV28 and TRBJ2-1; D possibly corresponds to TRBD2 (5 bases). Trimming removed 7 bases from V and 0 bases from J, with 19 bases in between. The CDR3 sequence is 17 residues long. CDR1 MDHEN and CDR2 SYDVKM come from the germline V gene. The CDR3 DNA reads as TGTGCCAGCACCGGAGCGTCCGGAGGAAGCTCCTACAATGAGCAGTTCTTC. Encoded protein: CASTGASGGSSYNEQFF.

The V gene is TRBV27, the J gene TRBJ2-2, with TRBD2 matching 11 bases. The ends lost 6 bases at V and 5 bases at J; junction bases unmatched: 5. The germline V gene encodes CDR1 MNHEY and CDR2 SMNVEV (reference sequence). The CDR3 loop spans 15 amino acids. The CDR3 spells CASRIAGGGTGELFF. As DNA, the CDR3 is TGTGCCAGCAGGATAGCGGGAGGGGGAACCGGGGAGCTGTTTTTT.

The chain joins TRBV10-1 to TRBJ2-7, with unresolved D. Germline V gives CDR1 WNHNN, CDR2 SYGVQD (reference sequence). V was trimmed by 2 bases and J by 6 bases, leaving 11 bases between them. This CDR3 is 13 amino acids long. The CDR3 is CASSESPTGEQYF. The DNA of the CDR3 is TGCGCCAGCAGTGAGAGCCCGACGGGCGAGCAGTACTTC.

J is TRBJ1-5 and V is TRBV19, with D possibly matching TRBD1 (5 bases). This CDR3 region has 16 residues. V lost 5 bases to trimming and J lost 3 bases, with 17 bases between them. Looked up from germline, CDR1 is LNHDA and CDR2 is SQIVND (reference sequence). The CDR3 nucleotides are TGTGCCAGTAGTGACAAAGTTGGGGCTTTCAATCAGCCCCAGCATTTT. This sequence encodes CASSDKVGAFNQPQHF.

The chain couples TRBV28 to TRBJ1-1; D gene unclear. This CDR3 is 12 amino acids long. Germline V CDR1 and CDR2: MDHEN, SYDVKM. V was pared by 6 bases and J by 0 bases, with 5 bases between. CDR3: CASREMNTEAFF. CDR3 in DNA: TGTGCCAGCAGAGAAATGAACACTGAAGCTTTCTTT.

This sequence joins TRBV27 and TRBJ2-3; D not resolved. The germline gives CDR1 MNHEY, CDR2 SMNVEV (reference sequence). Trimming stripped 5 bases from V and 2 bases from J, with 5 bases between. The CDR3 is 12 amino acids. The DNA of the CDR3 is TGTGCCAGCAGTGATACCACAGATACGCAGTATTTT. Translated: CASSDTTDTQYF.

This sequence joins TRBV15 and TRBJ1-5; tentatively, D is TRBD1 (6 bases). V shed 5 bases and J shed 4 bases, with 9 bases lying between them. The CDR3 has 13 amino acids. Germline CDR1 reads LNHNV; CDR2 reads YYDKDF (reference sequence). The CDR3 coding sequence is TGTGCCACCAGCGTACAGGGAAATCAGCCCCAGCATTTT. Translation gives CATSVQGNQPQHF.

The rearrangement joins TRBV6-5 to TRBJ1-3; D gene uncertain. With 3 bases removed from V and 3 bases from J, the gap between germline ends came to 15 bases. Per germline, CDR1 MNHEY and CDR2 SVGAGI. CDR3 length: 16 residues. DNA for the CDR3: TGTGCCAGCAGTTATAAAGGATTTACTGGTGGAAACACCATATATTTT. Translating gives CASSYKGFTGGNTIYF.